These 13 T cell receptor beta chains originate from one sample sequenced in a study of blood T cells in healthy people across ages. Together with a sample-barcoded 5' primer, a J-beta primer mix was included in a second PCR lasting roughly 6 to 12 cycles. TCRdb itself ran the 5' RACE reads through MiXCR, one entry per CDR3 protein. Found here are some 1.5 million distinct CDR3 sequences, 28% of them singletons; the top ten hold 7.7%. The source material was blood. Receptors originate from a woman aged 25 to 39 in good health.

The chain combines TRBV5-1 with TRBJ2-4; possibly TRBD1 for D (6 bases). The CDR3 length is 14 residues. V was shortened by 4 bases and J by 6 bases, with 14 bases between the two germline ends. CDR1 SGHRS and CDR2 YFSETQ come from the germline V gene. The DNA of the CDR3 is TGCGCCAGCAGCACCAACAGGGCTGCAAACATTCAGTACTTC. It is translated as CASSTNRAANIQYF.

In its sample, this clonotype was seen a few times. V is TRBV20-1 and J is TRBJ2-5; D is unclear. Germline V lookup: CDR1 DFQATT, CDR2 SNEGSKA (reference sequence). Trimming took 7 bases from V and 2 from J, leaving 11 bases between them. This CDR3 has 12 amino acids. For the CDR3, the DNA is TGCAGTGGATTTGGGCAGCAAGAGACCCAGTACTTC. This sequence encodes CSGFGQQETQYF.

This clonotype has just a few counts. The chain employs TRBV6-6 and TRBJ2-1, with TRBD2 matching over 13 bases. Germline values: CDR1 MNHNY, CDR2 SVGAGI (reference sequence). The CDR3 spans 14 residues. CDR3 in DNA: TGTGCGACCCTCGGGACTAGCGGGAATCGGGAGCAGTTCTTC. It specifies CATLGTSGNREQFF.

This clonotype has a handful of counts. The chain has TRBV30 and TRBJ1-2, with D hard to call. This CDR3 is built from 14 residues. Looked up from germline, CDR1 is GTSNPN and CDR2 is SVGIG (reference sequence). V lost 3 bases to trimming and J lost 7 bases, with 18 bases between them. CDR3 DNA sequence: TGTGCCTGGAGCCCAAGGCGCGGAGGGTCTGGCTACACCTTC. Its protein is CAWSPRRGGSGYTF.

This clonotype was counted only a few times. This chain joins TRBV3-1 and TRBJ2-5; TRBD2 matches 8 bases. This CDR3 comprises 15 residues. The trim removed 5 bases at V and 2 bases at J, leaving 7 bases unmatched. Germline lookup yields CDR1 LGHDT and CDR2 YNNKEL (reference sequence). The CDR3 nucleotides read TGTGCCAGCAGCGCGGACCTAGCGGGTCAAGAGACCCAGTACTTC. Its translation is CASSADLAGQETQYF.

In this sample, this clonotype turned up many times. The chain combines TRBV6-5 with TRBJ1-1; D is ambiguous. CDR1 and CDR2 (germline): MNHEY, SVGAGI. With 0 bases removed from V and 4 bases from J, the gap between germline ends came to 6 bases. The CDR3 has 13 residues. The CDR3: CASSYSLGTEAFF. The CDR3 coding sequence is TGTGCCAGCAGTTACTCGTTGGGCACTGAAGCTTTCTTT.

This clonotype was detected many times. V and J are TRBV25-1 and TRBJ2-7; 13 nucleotides align to TRBD2. This CDR3 comprises 13 residues. J lost 6 bases, V lost 10 bases, and 6 bases had no gene match. Germline V gene lookup returns CDR1 MGHDK and CDR2 SYGVNS. CDR3 residues: CATWTSGRSEQYF. CDR3 sequence (DNA): TGTGCCACTTGGACTAGCGGGAGAAGCGAGCAGTACTTC.

The chain links TRBV15 to TRBJ2-1; D is possibly TRBD2 (5 bases). V lost 0 bases and J lost 1, with 7 bases in between. This CDR3 region has 15 residues. The germline CDR1 and CDR2 sequences are LNHNV and YYDKDF (reference sequence). CDR3 sequence: CATSRDWESYNEQFF. The CDR3 DNA follows: TGTGCCACCAGCAGAGATTGGGAGTCCTACAATGAGCAGTTCTTC.

The chain recombines TRBV6-2 or TRBV6-3 with TRBJ2-1; TRBD2 agrees at 7 bases. The V segment lost 6 bases and the J segment 7 bases; nucleotides outside the gene matches: 12. Germline-derived CDR1 and CDR2 are MNHEY and SVGEGT. CDR3 size: 15 residues. The DNA for the CDR3 is TGTGCCAGCAGCAGAGCGGGGAGGCTCTCTAATGAGCAGTTCTTC. This codes for CASSRAGRLSNEQFF.

This clonotype was found a few times. V usage is TRBV4-3 and J usage is TRBJ2-5; D is uncertain. Trimming shortened V by 6 bases and J by 2 bases, and 16 bases separated the two germline ends. CDR1 LGHNA and CDR2 YSLEER come from the germline V gene. CDR3 length equals 15 residues. CDR3: CASSVTGRSQETQYF. For the CDR3, the DNA is TGCGCCAGCAGTGTAACCGGTCGGTCACAAGAGACCCAGTACTTC.

The chain couples TRBV27 to TRBJ2-2; TRBD2 might be the D (5 bases). Germline CDR1 MNHEY, CDR2 SMNVEV (reference sequence). The V gene lost 3 bases and the J gene lost 5 bases, with 16 bases spanning the gap. This CDR3 comprises 16 residues. Written as DNA, the CDR3 is TGTGCCAGCAGTTTTGCCCGGGGAGCCTCGACCGGGGAGCTGTTTTTT. Protein: CASSFARGASTGELFF.

The chain uses TRBV2 and TRBJ2-4, with D possibly TRBD1 on 5 matching bases. Near its end, the DNA agrees better with TRBJ2-7, so the J call may be wrong. Germline V gene data show CDR1 as SNHLY and CDR2 as FYNNEI. This CDR3 comprises 13 residues. Here the CDR3 DNA reads TGTGCCAGCGATAGCCAGGGTTACTACGAGCAGTACTTC. Translating gives CASDSQGYYEQYF.

This clonotype was recorded at least ten times. In DNA, the CDR3 is TGTGCGGTAGCAGGGGAGGCTACCTACGAGCAGTACTTC. Translation gives CAVAGEATYEQYF. The chain uses TRBV28 and TRBJ2-7; TRBD1 or TRBD2 may be the D gene (6 bases each). In germline, CDR1 is MDHEN, CDR2 SYDVKM. CDR3 length: 13 amino acids.